The clone carrying this T cell receptor beta chain was recorded once. Its antigen is still unknown. The data originate from a study of Ad26.COV2.S vaccination and SARS-CoV-2 variants. Overall study: COV1001, an Ad26.COV2.S trial, supplied this vaccine-arm donor. Once, or twice with 56 days between doses, Ad26.COV2.S was given intramuscularly. Study-wide points: After vaccination, substantial breadth of spike-specific CD8+ and CD4+ responses was reported. Vaccine and placebo groups showed comparable non-spike TCR breadth.

Sample treatment: some 20 received Ad26.COV2.S at low or high dose, single or two shots; roughly 5 received placebo; per-sample allocation not given. Samples were taken on day 63 after the first vaccine or placebo injection. Per the germline V gene, CDR1 is LNHNV and CDR2 is YYDKDF (reference sequence). V gave up 0 bases and J gave up 4 bases; unmatched junction bases: 6. The CDR3 is 16 amino acids. Sequencing used immunoSEQ multiplex PCR; TCRdb keeps in-frame clones, though not all of them. This table has about 440,000 clones, roughly 88% appearing once. The TCR originated in a person aged 18-60 years who received the Ad26.COV2.S COVID-19 vaccine or a placebo. The V gene is TRBV15, the J gene TRBJ2-3, with TRBD1 matching 8 bases. Sequenced here: peripheral blood, sampled in a trial of Ad26.COV2.S vaccine versus placebo. In DNA, the CDR3 is TGTGCCACCAGCAGAGATTTGAGGGGACAGGCAGATACGCAGTATTTT. Translated, it gives CATSRDLRGQADTQYF.